The 24 T cell receptor beta chains below all came from one sample that was sequenced in a study of CD4 T cells in relation to SARS-CoV-2 and coronaviruses. Antigens of these TCRs are unknown. CD4+ T cells from unexposed donors were obtained before the COVID-19 pandemic (2011-2018). After more than eight days of culture, CD4+ T cells were isolated. Only in-frame clones appear in the TCRdb table, and some are missing; sequencing was by immunoSEQ multiplex PCR. This repertoire shows 9,000 to 15,000 clones, approximately 78% found once; its top ten account for around 13%. Material: CD4+ T cells from PBMCs, cultured in vitro. These receptors were obtained from a human donor in good health.

This chain joins TRBV6-1 and TRBJ2-5; D uncertain. The germline CDR1 and CDR2 sequences are MNHNS and SASEGT. The CDR3 totals 14 residues. Trimming took off 2 bases at V and 3 bases at J, with 10 bases between the two ends. The CDR3 here is CASSEMLGKETQYF. The CDR3 DNA reads TGTGCCAGCAGTGAAATGTTGGGGAAAGAGACCCAGTACTTC.

The V and J genes are TRBV2 and TRBJ1-2; 7 bases map to TRBD1. The junction had 8 bases not matched to a gene; V was cut back by 9 bases and J by 4 bases. CDR3 length equals 13 residues. Germline V gives CDR1 SNHLY, CDR2 FYNNEI. CDR3 coding DNA: TGTGCCAGTTCCCAGACAGGGCCCTATGGCTACACCTTC. Amino acid sequence: CASSQTGPYGYTF.

This clone was seen a handful of times. The chain uses TRBV28 and TRBJ2-3; 8 nucleotides line up with TRBD2. Germline assignment: CDR1 MDHEN and CDR2 SYDVKM. V shed 7 bases, J shed 7 bases, and the junction held 16 bases outside the gene matches. CDR3 size: 16 residues. The chain's CDR3 is CASKASGPEAVNTQYF. The DNA for the CDR3 is TGTGCCAGCAAAGCTAGCGGGCCCGAGGCGGTTAATACGCAGTATTTT.

The V gene is TRBV6-2 or TRBV6-3, the J gene TRBJ1-5; a possible D gene is TRBD1 (5 bases). The CDR3 sequence is 13 residues long. Germline CDR1 and CDR2: MNHEY and SVGEGT. With 5 bases removed from V and 11 bases from J, the gap between germline ends came to 16 bases. The CDR3 sequence: CASSDQGLESQHF. CDR3 coding DNA: TGTGCCAGCAGTGATCAGGGTTTAGAGTCCCAGCATTTT.

In its sample, this clone was seen once. The chain links TRBV6-5 to TRBJ1-3; no definite D call. Germline V gives CDR1 MNHEY, CDR2 SVGAGI. V was trimmed by 0 bases and J by 4 bases, leaving 13 bases between them. There are 16 residues in the CDR3. CDR3 in amino acids: CASSYSVNILGNTIYF. The DNA of the CDR3 is TGTGCCAGCAGTTACTCGGTAAACATCCTGGGAAACACCATATATTTT.

The chain joins TRBV27 to TRBJ2-7; 8 bases map to TRBD1. The CDR3 length is 15 residues. Unmatched junction bases numbered 6, after V lost 4 bases and J lost 1 base. The germline CDR1 and CDR2 sequences are MNHEY and SMNVEV (reference sequence). This chain's CDR3 is CASSWQGAGSYEQYF. CDR3 sequence (DNA): TGTGCCAGCAGTTGGCAGGGGGCAGGTTCCTACGAGCAGTACTTC.

This rearrangement joins TRBV2 to TRBJ2-7; 9 bases agree with TRBD1. Germline V gene lookup returns CDR1 SNHLY and CDR2 FYNNEI. The CDR3 has 18 residues. The junction had 18 bases not matched to a gene; V was cut back by 9 bases and J by 0 bases. CDR3 protein: CASIKTGGSREISYEQYF. CDR3 coding DNA: TGTGCCAGTATAAAGACAGGGGGTTCGCGGGAGATCTCCTACGAGCAGTACTTC.

The rearrangement links TRBV4-3 to TRBJ2-6; TRBD2 might be the D (8 bases). This CDR3 has 18 residues. Germline CDR1 reads LGHNA; CDR2 reads YSLEER. V gave up 3 bases and J gave up 0 bases, with 15 bases separating them. The DNA of the CDR3 is TGCGCCAGCAGCCACGGGAGGGACAGCATCTCTGGGGCCAACGTCCTGACTTTC. Amino acid sequence: CASSHGRDSISGANVLTF.

This sequence joins TRBV28 and TRBJ2-1, with 7 bases fitting TRBD1. Germline assignment: CDR1 MDHEN and CDR2 SYDVKM. There are 14 residues in the CDR3. The V gene end was trimmed by 6 bases and the J gene end by 8 bases; junction bases not matched to a gene: 10. The CDR3 loop reads CASSDIDRADEQFF. CDR3 nucleotides: TGTGCCAGCAGCGACATAGACAGGGCCGATGAGCAGTTCTTC.

V usage is TRBV3-1 (or the pseudogene TRBV3-2) and J usage is TRBJ2-3; no definite D call. The CDR3 is 11 amino acids. CDR1 is LGHDT and CDR2 is YNNKEL in the germline V gene (reference sequence). Trimming shortened V by 4 bases and J by 2 bases, and 1 base separated the two germline ends. The CDR3 loop reads CASSLTDTQYF. The CDR3, as DNA: TGTGCCAGCAGCCTCACAGATACGCAGTATTTT.

This clone was found a few times. This rearrangement joins TRBV10-3 to TRBJ1-1; D uncertain. The V end was cut by 6 bases, the J end by 1 base, with 3 bases between. Per germline, CDR1 ENHRY and CDR2 SYGVKD. This CDR3 is 11 amino acids long. CDR3 nucleotides: TGTGCCATCAGGGGGAACACTGAAGCTTTCTTT. Amino acid sequence: CAIRGNTEAFF.

This clone is a singleton in its sample. The rearrangement joins TRBV4-3 to TRBJ1-3; D is unresolved. V lost 0 bases and J 3 bases, leaving 12 bases between the germline ends. From germline, CDR1 is LGHNA and CDR2 YSLEER. CDR3 length: 16 amino acids. CDR3 coding DNA: TGCGCCAGCAGCCAAGATGGGAGGCCCGGTGGAAACACCATATATTTT. Protein sequence: CASSQDGRPGGNTIYF.

This chain links TRBV18 with TRBJ2-1; D gene ambiguous. CDR1 and CDR2 from the germline V gene are KGHSH and LQKENI. V gave up 1 base and J gave up 2 bases, with 9 bases separating them. The length of the CDR3 is 15 residues. The CDR3 is CASSPRMAAYNEQFF. In DNA form, the CDR3 reads TGTGCCAGCTCACCACGAATGGCGGCCTACAATGAGCAGTTCTTC.

This chain links TRBV10-3 with TRBJ2-1, with 14 bases lining up with TRBD2. Germline CDR1 ENHRY, CDR2 SYGVKD. This CDR3 is 18 amino acids long. Trimming removed 3 bases from V and 6 bases from J; junction bases left unmatched: 10. DNA for the CDR3: TGTGCCATCAGTGAAGGGGTTGGGACTAGCGGGAGTACCAATGAGCAGTTCTTC. Translation: CAISEGVGTSGSTNEQFF.

J is TRBJ2-7 and V is TRBV7-2; tentative D call: TRBD2 (6 bases). Deletions cut 4 bases from V and 5 bases from J, with 18 bases between. The germline gives CDR1 SGHTA, CDR2 FQGNSA. CDR3 length: 15 residues. CDR3 nucleotide sequence: TGTGCCAGCAGCTCTGGGACTGGGTTTTTACACGAGCAGTACTTC. It yields the protein CASSSGTGFLHEQYF.

This chain links TRBV5-6 with TRBJ2-3, with 7 bases fitting TRBD1. Germline V CDR1 and CDR2: SGHDT, YYEEEE. J gave up 6 bases and V 5 bases, and 9 bases lay outside the gene matches. The CDR3 length is 14 residues. CDR3 residues: CASRWRGGADTQYF. The CDR3 DNA follows: TGTGCCAGCAGGTGGAGAGGGGGCGCGGATACGCAGTATTTT.

V is TRBV20-1 and J is TRBJ2-7; TRBD1 agrees at 8 bases. The V segment lost 3 bases and the J segment 3 bases; nucleotides outside the gene matches: 7. CDR3 length equals 14 residues. The germline CDR1 and CDR2 sequences are DFQATT and SNEGSKA (reference sequence). Here the CDR3 reads CSASLRTGGYEQYF. The DNA of the CDR3 is TGCAGTGCTAGTTTAAGAACAGGGGGCTACGAGCAGTACTTC.

The gene calls are TRBV5-1 and TRBJ2-1; 13 bases agree with TRBD2. Trimming took 4 bases from V and 7 from J; bases not matched to a gene: 5. Germline-derived CDR1 and CDR2 are SGHRS and YFSETQ. The CDR3 runs to 15 residues. This chain's CDR3 is CASSGGTSGTNEQFF. The CDR3 bases are TGCGCCAGCAGCGGGGGGACTAGCGGGACGAATGAGCAGTTCTTC.

V and J are TRBV5-5 and TRBJ2-2; D perhaps matches TRBD2 (6 bases). The germline gives CDR1 SGHKS, CDR2 YYEKEE (reference sequence). V lost 1 base and J 6 bases, leaving 10 bases between the germline ends. This CDR3 contains 14 residues. CDR3 DNA sequence: TGTGCCAGCAGCTTGAACGGAGGGGCCGGGGAGCTGTTTTTT. Protein sequence: CASSLNGGAGELFF.

This sequence joins TRBV7-2 and TRBJ1-5; 7 bases are a match to TRBD1. After removal of 1 base from V and 8 bases from J, the junction contained 8 bases not matched to a gene. This CDR3 region has 15 residues. Germline V gene data show CDR1 as SGHTA and CDR2 as FQGNSA. The CDR3, as DNA: TGTGCCAGCAGCTTAGTACAGGGGAAGGTGGAGCCCCAGCATTTT. It yields the protein CASSLVQGKVEPQHF. The full variable domain, in which reference TRBV7-2 and TRBJ1-5 provide the parts outside the CDR3, is GAGVSQSPSNKVTEKGKDVELRCDPISGHTALYWYRQSLGQGLEFLIYFQGNSAPDKSGLPSDRFSAERTGGSVSTLTIQRTQQEDSAVYLCASSLVQGKVEPQHFGDGTRLSIL.

There are a few counts of this clone. CDR3 residues: CASSLDPLAYEQYF. Written as DNA, the CDR3 is TGTGCCAGCAGCTTAGACCCTCTAGCTTACGAGCAGTACTTC. This sequence joins TRBV7-9 and TRBJ2-7, with D perhaps TRBD2 (5 bases). CDR3 length: 14 amino acids. CDR1 and CDR2 (germline): SEHNR, FQNEAQ (reference sequence). V shed 1 base and J shed 4 bases, with 11 bases lying between them.

The rearrangement uses TRBV9 and TRBJ2-3; no clear D gene. Per the germline V gene, CDR1 is SGDLS and CDR2 is YYNGEE. The CDR3 is made up of 13 amino acids. The V gene lost 0 bases and the J gene lost 2 bases, with 4 bases spanning the gap. CDR3 region: CASSVGFTDTQYF. The CDR3, as DNA: TGTGCCAGCAGCGTAGGGTTCACAGATACGCAGTATTTT. Complete variable domain (other parts from reference TRBV9 and TRBJ2-3): DSGVTQTPKHLITATGQRVTLRCSPRSGDLSVYWYQQSLDQGLQFLIQYYNGEERAKGNILERFSAQQFPDLHSELNLSSLELGDSALYFCASSVGFTDTQYFGPGTRLTVL.

The CDR3 sequence: CASSLGLRTDPYGYTF. The DNA for the CDR3 is TGTGCCAGCAGCTTAGGCCTAAGGACTGATCCCTATGGCTACACCTTC. The chain carries TRBV13 and TRBJ1-2, with D unresolved. From germline, CDR1 is PRHDT and CDR2 FYEKMQ (reference sequence). This CDR3 spans 16 amino acids. Trimming took 0 bases from V and 4 from J, leaving 15 bases between them. Combining the CDR3 with reference TRBV13 and TRBJ1-2 gives the whole variable domain AAGVIQSPRHLIKEKRETATLKCYPIPRHDTVYWYQQGPGQDPQFLISFYEKMQSDKGSIPDRFSAQQFSDYHSELNMSSLELGDSALYFCASSLGLRTDPYGYTFGSGTRLTVV.

V is TRBV14 and J is TRBJ2-1; TRBD2 agrees at 8 bases. Germline loops: CDR1 SGHDN, CDR2 FVKESK. The CDR3 is made up of 14 amino acids. V dropped 5 bases and J dropped 4; count of bases not matched to a gene: 4. CDR3 bases: TGTGCCAGCAGCTTAGCGGGGCCTTACAATGAGCAGTTCTTC. It yields the protein CASSLAGPYNEQFF.